The 6 T cell receptor beta chains below all came from one sample that was sequenced in a study of CD8+ T cells in alopecia areata. The treatment is: oral pan-JAK inhibitor, 5-10 mg twice daily. The sequencing template was cDNA reverse transcribed from extracted RNA. Libraries were prepared by immunoSEQ multiplex PCR; TCRdb keeps only in-frame clonotypes and omits some of them. The sample has roughly 110,000 clones, around three fifths seen once; the top ten hold more than 3%. The sample here was CD4+ T cells sorted from blood, taken at week 24, from a patient treated with tofacitinib. These receptors were collected from a human donor with alopecia areata.

V gene TRBV5-1 combines with J gene TRBJ2-7; 7 bases map to TRBD2. This CDR3 is 12 amino acids long. The junction had 5 bases not matched to a gene; V was cut back by 5 bases and J by 6 bases. Germline values: CDR1 SGHRS, CDR2 YFSETQ. The CDR3 DNA reads TGCGCCAGCAGAGTAGGGGAGGGCGAGCAGTACTTC. Translating gives CASRVGEGEQYF. Variable domain in full (rest from reference TRBV5-1 and TRBJ2-7): KAGVTQTPRYLIKTRGQQVTLSCSPISGHRSVSWYQQTPGQGLQFLFEYFSETQRNKGNFPGRFSGRQFSNSRSEMNVSTLELGDSALYLCASRVGEGEQYFGPGTRLTVT.

This clone was counted between two and nine times. This chain uses TRBV7-2 with TRBJ2-3; perhaps D is TRBD1 or TRBD2 (6 bases each). Per germline, CDR1 SGHTA and CDR2 FQGNSA. This CDR3 region has 16 residues. V lost 5 bases and J 6 bases, leaving 21 bases between the germline ends. The CDR3 bases are TGTGCCAGCAGCCGCAAGGGGGGACCCTCCGGGGATACGCAGTATTTT. This encodes CASSRKGGPSGDTQYF.

The CDR3 spells CAIKGQPFTDTQYF. CDR3 coding DNA: TGTGCCATAAAAGGCCAACCATTCACAGATACGCAGTATTTT. The chain employs TRBV10-3 and TRBJ2-3; D is ambiguous. The CDR3 contains 14 residues. Looked up from germline, CDR1 is ENHRY and CDR2 is SYGVKD. The V gene lost 9 bases and the J gene lost 2 bases, with 15 bases spanning the gap.

The chain uses TRBV7-9 and TRBJ1-1; the D gene is possibly TRBD1 (6 bases). V lost 0 bases to trimming and J lost 10 bases, with 12 bases between them. Germline assignment: CDR1 SEHNR and CDR2 FQNEAQ (reference sequence). The CDR3 runs to 13 residues. The DNA of the CDR3 is TGTGCCAGCAGCTTAGCCCAGGGGTTGGGAGCTTTCTTT. It encodes CASSLAQGLGAFF. The full variable domain, completed using reference TRBV7-9 and TRBJ1-1, is DTGVSQNPRHKITKRGQNVTFRCDPISEHNRLYWYRQTLGQGPEFLTYFQNEAQLEKSRLLSDRFSAERPKGSFSTLEIQRTEQGDSAMYLCASSLAQGLGAFFGQGTRLTVV.

The chain carries TRBV11-2 and TRBJ2-5, with 13 bases identical to TRBD2. CDR1 SGHAT and CDR2 FQNNGV come from the germline V gene. The CDR3 sequence is 17 residues long. V dropped 5 bases and J dropped 2; count of bases not matched to a gene: 8. Here the CDR3 reads CASSQGTSGEPQETQYF. CDR3 bases: TGTGCCAGCAGCCAGGGGACTAGCGGGGAACCTCAAGAGACCCAGTACTTC.

The CDR3 DNA reads as TGTGCCAGCGGGTTTAGGAGACCTGGACTACTGAGGACGTCCTATAATTCACCCCTCCACTTT. Translating it yields CASGFRRPGLLRTSYNSPLHF. The chain couples TRBV27 to TRBJ1-6; D unresolved. The CDR3 totals 21 residues. Germline V gene lookup returns CDR1 MNHEY and CDR2 SMNVEV (reference sequence). Between the trimmed V and J ends, which lost 8 bases and 1 base, there was a span of 30 bases.